One sample yielded the 20 T cell receptor beta chains listed below, sequenced in a study of control samples from healthy donors and cancer patients. The protocol was immunoSEQ multiplex PCR, while the TCRdb copy is restricted to in-frame clones and leaves out a portion. Found here are 120,000 or so clones, 93% of them singletons; the top ten hold about 1.5%. The sample comprised PBMCs. All receptors come from a man aged 45-65 years with head and neck cancer.

This sequence joins TRBV7-9 and TRBJ2-3; 9 bases match TRBD1. CDR1 is SEHNR, CDR2 FQNEAQ, per germline (reference sequence). Trimming took 5 bases from V and 1 from J; bases not matched to a gene: 13. The length of the CDR3 is 18 residues. CDR3 in DNA: TGTGCCAGCAGCCTCCGTTCCCGGGACAGGGACGGCACAGATACGCAGTATTTT. This translates into CASSLRSRDRDGTDTQYF.

This chain uses TRBV3-1 (or the pseudogene TRBV3-2) with TRBJ2-2; 16 bases are shared with TRBD2. Germline CDR1 LGHDT, CDR2 YNNKEL (reference sequence). Unmatched junction bases numbered 3, after V lost 0 bases and J lost 2 bases. This CDR3 has 19 residues. The CDR3 nucleotides are TGTGCCAGCAGCCAAGATGGGACTAGCGGGGGGGTTAACACCGGGGAGCTGTTTTTT. Translated: CASSQDGTSGGVNTGELFF.

V gene TRBV6-5 combines with J gene TRBJ2-2; 8 nucleotides match TRBD1. Losses at the gene ends were 7 bases for V and 3 bases for J; bases not matched to a gene: 7. Germline V gene sequence: CDR1 MNHEY, CDR2 SVGAGI. The CDR3 has 15 amino acids. The DNA of the CDR3 is TGTGCCAGCATTAAGCCGGGACAGGACACCGGGGAGCTGTTTTTT. Translated: CASIKPGQDTGELFF.

V is TRBV2 and J is TRBJ1-3; 8 positions agree with TRBD1. The length of the CDR3 is 15 residues. Unmatched junction bases numbered 7, after V lost 5 bases and J lost 4 bases. The V gene's germline CDR1 is SNHLY and CDR2 FYNNEI. The CDR3 region has the DNA TGTGCCAGCAGTAGTCCAGGGGGCCGAGGAAACACCATATATTTT. Translating it yields CASSSPGGRGNTIYF.

The CDR3 bases are TGTGCCAGCAGCCCTCTCCCCCAGGTCAATGAGCAGTTCTTC. It is translated as CASSPLPQVNEQFF. The genes are TRBV2 and TRBJ2-1; no firm D call. CDR3 length equals 14 residues. V gave up 6 bases and J gave up 6 bases, with 15 bases separating them. Germline CDR1 reads SNHLY; CDR2 reads FYNNEI.

The chain couples TRBV5-1 to TRBJ2-5; tentative D call: TRBD2 (6 bases). In germline, CDR1 is SGHRS, CDR2 YFSETQ. The CDR3 sequence is 13 residues long. Trimming removed 0 bases from V and 5 bases from J, with 8 bases in between. CDR3 amino acids: CASSLAGTETQYF. The CDR3 DNA is TGCGCCAGCAGCTTGGCGGGGACTGAGACCCAGTACTTC. The whole variable domain, remainder taken from reference TRBV5-1 and TRBJ2-5, is KAGVTQTPRYLIKTRGQQVTLSCSPISGHRSVSWYQQTPGQGLQFLFEYFSETQRNKGNFPGRFSGRQFSNSRSEMNVSTLELGDSALYLCASSLAGTETQYFGPGTRLLVL.

V usage is TRBV4-3 and J usage is TRBJ2-1; D unresolved. Trimming stripped 0 bases from V and 4 bases from J, with 4 bases between. Germline CDR1 is LGHNA and CDR2 is YSLEER. There are 13 residues in the CDR3. As DNA, the CDR3 is TGCGCCAGCAGCCAAGAGCGGTACAATGAGCAGTTCTTC. Its protein is CASSQERYNEQFF.

The V call is TRBV2, the J call TRBJ1-4, with 7 bases fitting TRBD1. The CDR3 length is 13 residues. Per germline, CDR1 SNHLY and CDR2 FYNNEI. With 6 bases clipped from V and 6 bases from J, the junction kept 4 bases outside the gene matches. CDR3 residues: CASSTGADEKLFF. CDR3 in DNA: TGTGCCAGCAGCACAGGGGCCGATGAAAAACTGTTTTTT.

The rearrangement uses TRBV4-1 and TRBJ1-1, with D possibly TRBD1 on 5 matching bases. Germline V gene lookup returns CDR1 MGHRA and CDR2 YSYEKL. This CDR3 contains 16 residues. V shed 1 base and J shed 5 bases, with 17 bases lying between them. DNA of the CDR3: TGCGCCAGCAGCCAAGTAACGGGGCGCGTGGAGACTGAAGCTTTCTTT. Its translation is CASSQVTGRVETEAFF.

With respect to this clone: A read error may produce the germline difference seen at one junction end. The CDR3 DNA is TGTGCCAGCAGTTACAGGGGGACTAGCTCGCGCACAGGTACGCAGTATTTT. It is translated as CASSYRGTSSRTGTQYF. This chain links TRBV6-2 or TRBV6-3 with TRBJ2-3; 9 bases map to TRBD2. Per the germline V gene, CDR1 is MNHEY and CDR2 is SVGEGT. This CDR3 region has 17 residues.

The rearrangement uses TRBV7-8 and TRBJ2-7, with no clear D. There are 13 residues in the CDR3. Looked up from germline, CDR1 is SGHVS and CDR2 is FQNEAQ. Trimming removed 3 bases from V and 5 bases from J, with 11 bases in between. Here the CDR3 reads CASSLVRNHEQYF. The DNA for the CDR3 is TGTGCCAGCAGCTTGGTAAGGAACCACGAGCAGTACTTC.

The rearrangement links TRBV5-1 to TRBJ1-5; D is ambiguous. This CDR3 contains 14 residues. Trimming cost V 2 bases and J 0 bases, with 6 bases left between them. Germline CDR1 reads SGHRS; CDR2 reads YFSETQ. CDR3 protein: CASSFDGSNQPQHF. CDR3 in DNA: TGCGCCAGCAGCTTCGACGGTAGCAATCAGCCCCAGCATTTT.

The J gene is TRBJ1-2, the V gene TRBV6-5; 7 nucleotides line up with TRBD1. The CDR3 runs to 13 residues. V lost 7 bases, J lost 4 bases, and 6 bases stayed unmatched. CDR1 and CDR2 from the germline V gene are MNHEY and SVGAGI. The CDR3, as DNA: TGTGCCAGCACCAGGGGGTTTAGCTATGGCTACACCTTC. The encoded protein is CASTRGFSYGYTF.

This chain uses TRBV18 with TRBJ1-1; a weak D match, TRBD1 (5 bases). Germline CDR1 reads KGHSH; CDR2 reads LQKENI. The V and J ends lost 3 bases and 0 bases respectively, with 14 bases between them. The CDR3 covers 16 residues. CDR3 DNA sequence: TGTGCCAGCTCACCGGGGGTAGCTCTTATGAACACTGAAGCTTTCTTT. Protein sequence: CASSPGVALMNTEAFF.

The V call is TRBV30, the J call TRBJ2-6; 7 nucleotides match TRBD1. The length of the CDR3 is 14 residues. V shed 8 bases, J shed 0 bases, and the junction held 4 bases outside the gene matches. Germline CDR1 and CDR2: GTSNPN and SVGIG (reference sequence). CDR3 sequence reads: CAGGQPSGANVLTF. In DNA, the CDR3 is TGTGCCGGGGGACAGCCCTCTGGGGCCAACGTCCTGACTTTC.

This chain links TRBV6-5 with TRBJ2-2; weak D call: TRBD2 (5 bases). The germline CDR1 and CDR2 sequences are MNHEY and SVGAGI. This CDR3 has 12 amino acids. V lost 8 bases and J lost 6, with 10 bases in between. CDR3 DNA sequence: TGTGCCAGCCGGGAAAGCGCCGGGGAGCTGTTTTTT. Amino acid sequence: CASRESAGELFF.

The gene calls are TRBV9 and TRBJ1-2; D not certain. CDR1 and CDR2 from the germline V gene are SGDLS and YYNGEE. Deletions cut 2 bases from V and 10 bases from J, with 12 bases between. CDR3 length: 12 residues. CDR3 nucleotide sequence: TGTGCCAGCAGCGTGCGGGCGCCACCCTACACCTTC. Amino acids: CASSVRAPPYTF. Looking up the rest from reference TRBV9 and TRBJ1-2 gives the full variable domain: DSGVTQTPKHLITATGQRVTLRCSPRSGDLSVYWYQQSLDQGLQFLIQYYNGEERAKGNILERFSAQQFPDLHSELNLSSLELGDSALYFCASSVRAPPYTFGSGTRLTVV.

The chain uses TRBV5-1 and TRBJ2-7, with 8 bases aligning to TRBD1. Looked up from germline, CDR1 is SGHRS and CDR2 is YFSETQ. The CDR3 loop spans 13 amino acids. The V gene end was trimmed by 9 bases and the J gene end by 0 bases; junction bases not matched to a gene: 5. The CDR3 DNA follows: TGCGCCACCCGGACAGGGATCTCCTACGAGCAGTACTTC. Its protein product is CATRTGISYEQYF. Variable domain in full (rest from reference TRBV5-1 and TRBJ2-7): KAGVTQTPRYLIKTRGQQVTLSCSPISGHRSVSWYQQTPGQGLQFLFEYFSETQRNKGNFPGRFSGRQFSNSRSEMNVSTLELGDSALYLCATRTGISYEQYFGPGTRLTVT.

This clone was observed a single time. The gene calls are TRBV6-6 and TRBJ2-7, with D possibly matching TRBD1 (5 bases). The CDR3 covers 14 residues. CDR1 is MNHNY, CDR2 SVGAGI, per germline (reference sequence). Between the trimmed V and J ends, which lost 2 bases and 3 bases, there was a span of 11 bases. The CDR3 region has the DNA TGTGCCAGCAGTTACGTAGACAGAGGCTACGAGCAGTACTTC. Protein product: CASSYVDRGYEQYF.

The CDR3 loop is CASSYYSGGPRETQYF. CDR3 in DNA: TGTGCCAGCAGCTACTATTCAGGGGGACCAAGGGAGACCCAGTACTTC. This rearrangement joins TRBV5-6 to TRBJ2-5; 7 bases map to TRBD1. The CDR3 is 16 amino acids. V was clipped by 3 bases and J by 5 bases; unmatched bases: 13. Germline V gene lookup returns CDR1 SGHDT and CDR2 YYEEEE.